This T cell receptor (beta chain) was recorded in a study of tumor and adjacent non-tumor tissue in lung cancer. Study findings and constraints: Normal lung showed higher cumulative top 100 clone frequency than tumor.

No cell sorting was done before RNA was extracted from the tissue. The library came from three nested PCR rounds adapted from ARM-PCR protocols. TCRdb re-analysed the multiplex PCR reads in MiXCR, keeping a single row per CDR3 protein. The table records tens of thousands of distinct CDR3 sequences, roughly two thirds of them present only once. This clonotype was detected ten times or more. Its matching antigen is unknown. This sequence was found in a woman in her thirties or forties with non-small cell lung cancer. The sequencing input was lung tumor tissue.

DNA of the CDR3: TGTGCCAGCAGACCCGGGGCAGCGGGAGGGACCGGGGAGCTGTTTTTT. Its translation: CASRPGAAGGTGELFF. The chain recombines TRBV6-2 or TRBV6-3 with TRBJ2-2, with 10 bases identical to TRBD2. CDR3 length equals 16 residues. With V trimmed by 6 bases and J by 5 bases, 9 bases remained unmatched. CDR1 is MNHEY and CDR2 is SVGEGT in the germline V gene.